What follows are 8 T cell receptor beta chains derived from one specimen sequenced in a study of T-cell reconstitution after alpha-beta-depleted transplantation in children. Preparing the TCRbeta library involved the use of unique molecular identifiers. TCRdb fed the PCR reads into MiXCR, producing one record per CDR3 protein. The data contain a few hundred thousand distinct CDR3 sequences, approximately 7% of them seen just once; the ten biggest clones take up 5.5%. Sequences were derived from PBMCs, sampled before TCRalphabeta/CD19-depleted stem cell transplant. The receptors derive from a boy younger than 10 with acute lymphoblastic leukemia, due to receive a stem cell transplant.

This clonotype was recorded at least ten times. V and J are TRBV29-1 and TRBJ2-7; D is perhaps TRBD2 (6 bases). The V gene's germline CDR1 is SQVTM and CDR2 ANQGSEA. Trimming removed 3 bases at V and 2 bases at J, with 17 bases between. This CDR3 region has 15 residues. As DNA, the CDR3 is TGCAGCGTTGATGTTGGAGGGGCTGGCCCCTACGAGCAGTACTTC. Encoded protein: CSVDVGGAGPYEQYF.

In its sample, this clonotype was seen many times. The rearrangement uses TRBV7-9 and TRBJ2-5; TRBD1 matches 8 bases. Germline V gene sequence: CDR1 SEHNR, CDR2 FQNEAQ (reference sequence). The CDR3 is made up of 15 amino acids. The V and J ends lost 4 bases and 4 bases, in that order; junction bases with no gene match: 8. The CDR3 sequence is CASSSWTGNLETQYF. The CDR3 nucleotides are TGTGCCAGCAGCTCCTGGACAGGGAATCTAGAGACCCAGTACTTC.

This clonotype was found many times. The rearrangement uses TRBV6-5 and TRBJ2-7; a possible D gene is TRBD2 (5 bases). Germline CDR1 MNHEY, CDR2 SVGAGI. CDR3 size: 16 residues. Trimming took off 5 bases at V and 3 bases at J, with 20 bases between the two ends. For the CDR3, the DNA is TGTGCCAGCAGTACCCGTCACGCGGGCATCGTCTACGAGCAGTACTTC. Amino acids: CASSTRHAGIVYEQYF.

This clonotype was picked up many times. The chain combines TRBV2 with TRBJ2-2; TRBD2 aligns across 15 bases. Germline CDR1 is SNHLY and CDR2 is FYNNEI. The junction had 0 bases not matched to a gene; V was cut back by 6 bases and J by 4 bases. The CDR3 sequence is 15 residues long. In DNA, the CDR3 is TGTGCCAGCAGGGGACTAGCGGGGGGCACCGGGGAGCTGTTTTTT. This codes for CASRGLAGGTGELFF. The full variable domain, completed using reference TRBV2 and TRBJ2-2, is EPEVTQTPSHQVTQMGQEVILRCVPISNHLYFYWYRQILGQKVEFLVSFYNNEISEKSEIFDDQFSVERPDGSNFTLKIRSTKLEDSAMYFCASRGLAGGTGELFFGEGSRLTVL.

The chain combines TRBV9 with TRBJ2-3; unclear D gene. Looked up from germline, CDR1 is SGDLS and CDR2 is YYNGEE. V was trimmed by 0 bases and J by 0 bases, leaving 5 bases between them. There are 14 residues in the CDR3. The CDR3 DNA follows: TGTGCCAGCAGCGTAGACGGTAGCACAGATACGCAGTATTTT. It codes for CASSVDGSTDTQYF. Full variable domain (outside the CDR3, taken from reference TRBV9 and TRBJ2-3): DSGVTQTPKHLITATGQRVTLRCSPRSGDLSVYWYQQSLDQGLQFLIQYYNGEERAKGNILERFSAQQFPDLHSELNLSSLELGDSALYFCASSVDGSTDTQYFGPGTRLTVL.

This clonotype occurred many times. The V call is TRBV5-6, the J call TRBJ2-3; 15 bases are shared with TRBD2. V lost 4 bases to trimming and J lost 2 bases; unmatched junction nucleotides: 5. CDR1 and CDR2 from the germline V gene are SGHDT and YYEEEE. The CDR3 is made up of 17 amino acids. The DNA of the CDR3 is TGTGCCAGCAGCATCGGACTAGCGGGGGGGATCACAGATACGCAGTATTTT. It specifies CASSIGLAGGITDTQYF.

About this clonotype itself: Sequence at one end of the junction differs from germline and may be a read error. The chain carries TRBV30 and TRBJ1-1, with TRBD1 matching over 8 bases. CDR1 and CDR2 from the germline V gene are GTSNPN and SVGIG (reference sequence). The CDR3 spans 11 residues. CDR3 sequence reads: CSRGLGTEAFF. The DNA for the CDR3 is TGCTCCAGGGGGCTGGGCACTGAAGCTTTCTTT.

There are a few counts of this clonotype. The chain links TRBV6-1 to TRBJ2-7, with 7 bases fitting TRBD1. Germline V CDR1 and CDR2: MNHNS, SASEGT. Unmatched junction bases numbered 6, after V lost 7 bases and J lost 3 bases. CDR3 length: 13 residues. In nucleotides, the CDR3 is TGTGCCAGCACCAAACAGGGGAGCTACGAGCAGTACTTC. This translates into CASTKQGSYEQYF.